The 15 T cell receptor beta chains given below trace back to one sample, sequenced in a study of Ad26.COV2.S vaccination and SARS-CoV-2 variants. Libraries were prepared by immunoSEQ multiplex PCR; TCRdb keeps only in-frame clonotypes and omits some of them. The sample records 350,000 to 550,000 clones, 89% being singletons. Described treatment: around 19 received Ad26.COV2.S at low or high dose, single or two shots; roughly five received placebo; per-sample allocation not given. Sample collection was performed on day 63 after the first vaccine or placebo injection. This specimen consisted of peripheral blood, obtained in a trial of Ad26.COV2.S vaccine versus placebo. Source of these receptors: a person aged 18-60 years who received the Ad26.COV2.S COVID-19 vaccine or a placebo.

The chain joins TRBV13 to TRBJ1-1, with a possible D match to TRBD1 (5 bases). Germline CDR1 reads PRHDT; CDR2 reads FYEKMQ (reference sequence). Trimming took 5 bases from V and 3 from J, leaving 16 bases between them. CDR3 length equals 15 residues. DNA for the CDR3: TGTGCCAGCAGCGCCCGGGTGGTGGGGGACACTGAAGCTTTCTTT. Residues: CASSARVVGDTEAFF.

The chain carries TRBV7-9 and TRBJ1-5; 7 positions match TRBD1. The CDR3 spans 17 residues. Germline CDR1 is SEHNR and CDR2 is FQNEAQ (reference sequence). V was pared by 2 bases and J by 5 bases, with 12 bases of the junction left unmatched. CDR3 residues: CASSLFRTGTEDQPQHF. The CDR3 nucleotides read TGTGCCAGCAGCTTATTTCGGACGGGGACAGAGGATCAGCCCCAGCATTTT.

This chain connects TRBV18 to TRBJ1-5; D is perhaps TRBD1 (6 bases). CDR3 size: 13 residues. The germline V gene has CDR1 KGHSH and CDR2 LQKENI. Trimming cost V 9 bases and J 1 base, with 10 bases left between them. The CDR3 DNA reads TGTGCCAGTCAAGGACAGAGCAATCAGCCCCAGCATTTT. The encoded protein is CASQGQSNQPQHF.

This rearrangement joins TRBV19 to TRBJ1-3; D unresolved. Trimming cost V 3 bases and J 0 bases, with 6 bases left between them. The CDR3 consists of 14 residues. Germline CDR1 and CDR2: LNHDA and SQIVND (reference sequence). The CDR3 DNA reads as TGTGCCAGTAGTATCGTCTTCTCTGGAAACACCATATATTTT. Its translation is CASSIVFSGNTIYF.

The V call is TRBV9, the J call TRBJ2-1; TRBD2 agrees at 10 bases. J gave up 7 bases and V 1 base, and 11 bases lay outside the gene matches. The CDR3 extends over 17 amino acids. CDR1 and CDR2 (germline): SGDLS, YYNGEE. The CDR3 DNA sequence: TGTGCCAGCAGCGTAAATCTGCTAGCGGGAGCGGGTAATGAGCAGTTCTTC. This gives the protein CASSVNLLAGAGNEQFF.

The V and J genes are TRBV11-3 and TRBJ2-1; TRBD1 matches 9 bases. The CDR3 is 14 residues long. The ends lost 6 bases at V and 7 bases at J; junction bases unmatched: 7. The germline CDR1 and CDR2 sequences are SGHNT and YENEEA. CDR3 sequence reads: CASSYFGQGNEQFF. The CDR3 coding sequence is TGTGCCAGCAGTTATTTCGGACAGGGGAATGAGCAGTTCTTC.

The chain links TRBV12-5 to TRBJ1-2; D gene uncertain. CDR1 LGHNT and CDR2 FRNRAP come from the germline V gene. V lost 4 bases and J 4 bases, leaving 16 bases between the germline ends. The length of the CDR3 is 15 residues. In nucleotides, the CDR3 is TGTGCTAGTGGTTCATCTCAGACATTCACCTATGGCTACACCTTC. It translates to CASGSSQTFTYGYTF.

The CDR3 reads CASSPIGWQGEYEQYF. In DNA, the CDR3 is TGTGCCAGCAGCCCCATAGGGTGGCAGGGGGAATACGAGCAGTACTTC. The chain couples TRBV9 to TRBJ2-7; 7 bases agree with TRBD1. Unmatched junction bases numbered 14, after V lost 4 bases and J lost 4 bases. Germline V gene lookup returns CDR1 SGDLS and CDR2 YYNGEE. This CDR3 region has 16 residues.

This sequence joins TRBV9 and TRBJ2-1; 9 nucleotides align to TRBD1. CDR1 SGDLS and CDR2 YYNGEE come from the germline V gene. The CDR3 totals 15 residues. J gave up 5 bases and V 0 bases, and 3 bases lay outside the gene matches. The CDR3 DNA sequence: TGTGCCAGCAGCGTAGTGGGACAGGGAAACAATGAGCAGTTCTTC. Translation: CASSVVGQGNNEQFF.

This clone came up once. The chain is built from TRBV3-1 (or the pseudogene TRBV3-2) and TRBJ2-4; D call uncertain. The CDR3 covers 12 residues. V was pared by 1 base and J by 9 bases, with 7 bases between. CDR1 LGHDT and CDR2 YNNKEL come from the germline V gene (reference sequence). The CDR3, as DNA: TGTGCCAGCAGCCAAGCCTATGGCATTCAGTACTTC. Protein sequence: CASSQAYGIQYF.

V is TRBV27 and J is TRBJ1-4; D might be TRBD1 (5 bases). The CDR3 extends over 13 amino acids. With 6 bases removed from V and 8 bases from J, the gap between germline ends came to 13 bases. The V gene's germline CDR1 is MNHEY and CDR2 SMNVEV (reference sequence). The CDR3 nucleotides read TGTGCCAGCAGGAGGGTTTGGGGCGAAAAACTGTTTTTT. Protein: CASRRVWGEKLFF.

The genes are TRBV28 and TRBJ1-2; D possibly corresponds to TRBD1 (6 bases). V gave up 5 bases and J gave up 1 base, with 14 bases separating them. Germline CDR1 reads MDHEN; CDR2 reads SYDVKM. The CDR3 is made up of 15 amino acids. CDR3 residues: CASSKPDRDNYGYTF. The CDR3 region has the DNA TGTGCCAGCAGTAAACCGGACAGAGATAACTATGGCTACACCTTC.

V gene TRBV5-1 combines with J gene TRBJ1-1; D is ambiguous. In germline, CDR1 is SGHRS, CDR2 YFSETQ. V lost 6 bases to trimming and J lost 0 bases, with 12 bases between them. This CDR3 has 14 residues. CDR3 protein: CASTPTTMNTEAFF. CDR3 DNA: TGCGCCAGCACCCCTACAACAATGAACACTGAAGCTTTCTTT. The variable domain in full, with the rest retrieved from reference TRBV5-1 and TRBJ1-1, is KAGVTQTPRYLIKTRGQQVTLSCSPISGHRSVSWYQQTPGQGLQFLFEYFSETQRNKGNFPGRFSGRQFSNSRSEMNVSTLELGDSALYLCASTPTTMNTEAFFGQGTRLTVV.

The chain has TRBV27 and TRBJ2-7; 13 bases agree with TRBD2. Germline CDR1 is MNHEY and CDR2 is SMNVEV (reference sequence). V dropped 3 bases and J dropped 9; count of bases not matched to a gene: 14. CDR3 size: 17 residues. The CDR3 loop reads CASSLPPPRTSGSVQYV. The CDR3 region has the DNA TGTGCCAGCAGTTTGCCTCCACCTAGGACTAGCGGGAGTGTGCAGTACGTC.

V is TRBV11-3 and J is TRBJ2-1; D call uncertain. Deletions cut 5 bases from V and 7 bases from J, with 12 bases between. CDR1 is SGHNT and CDR2 is YENEEA in the germline V gene. The CDR3 sequence is 13 residues long. This CDR3 is CASSLEYENEQFF. The CDR3 nucleotides read TGTGCCAGCAGCCTCGAATACGAGAATGAGCAGTTCTTC.